This T cell receptor beta chain was documented in a study of cytomegalovirus exposure and HLA in healthy donors. Study as a whole: The platform used for the 100 to 150 validation repertoires matched that of the roughly 630 first-cohort repertoires, a later analysis reported.

The table came from immunoSEQ multiplex PCR; TCRdb's copy has only in-frame clones and leaves some out. Counted here are 150,000 or so clones, 86% occurring once; the ten biggest clones make up around 2.1%. In this sample, this clone turned up a few times. V lost 5 bases and J lost 8; bases outside the gene matches: 9. CDR3 length: 15 amino acids. Germline lookup yields CDR1 SGHRS and CDR2 YFSETQ. The receptor was isolated from a human donor in good health. Input material: PBMCs. The chain has TRBV5-1 and TRBJ2-1; TRBD2 matches at 11 bases. Written as DNA, the CDR3 is TGCGCCAGCAGATCTAGCGGGAGGAGGTTCGATGAGCAGTTCTTC. It specifies CASRSSGRRFDEQFF. Complete variable domain (other parts from reference TRBV5-1 and TRBJ2-1): KAGVTQTPRYLIKTRGQQVTLSCSPISGHRSVSWYQQTPGQGLQFLFEYFSETQRNKGNFPGRFSGRQFSNSRSEMNVSTLELGDSALYLCASRSSGRRFDEQFFGPGTRLTVL.